A single sample gave rise to the 28 T cell receptor beta chains below, sequenced in a study of shared clonotypes between healthy human individuals. The protocol was immunoSEQ multiplex PCR, while the TCRdb copy is restricted to in-frame clones and leaves out a portion. The sample includes approximately 640,000 clones, approximately 75% of them seen just once. Specimen: memory CD4+ T cells sorted from blood. Regarding subset: CD45RA-negative fraction. These receptors came from a woman younger than 45 in good health.

This clone was counted at least ten times. This CDR3 reads CSVGAGRQETQYF. In DNA, the CDR3 is TGCAGCGTTGGGGCCGGTCGCCAAGAGACCCAGTACTTC. This chain joins TRBV29-1 and TRBJ2-5; D uncertain. The CDR3 runs 13 residues. The V gene's germline CDR1 is SQVTM and CDR2 ANQGSEA. V lost 4 bases and J lost 1, with 10 bases in between.

This clone was observed a few times. Within the sample, other DNA sequences also encode this same CDR3. The gene calls are TRBV2 and TRBJ1-5; 7 bases align to TRBD1. The CDR3 spans 13 residues. Germline-derived CDR1 and CDR2 are SNHLY and FYNNEI. After removal of 4 bases from V and 7 bases from J, the junction contained 4 bases not matched to a gene. In nucleotides, the CDR3 is TGTGCCAGCAGTGGACAGGGAGGCCAGCCCCAGCATTTT. This gives the protein CASSGQGGQPQHF.

The chain employs TRBV5-8 and TRBJ2-3; D is uncertain. V was clipped by 1 base and J by 3 bases, with 9 bases between them. The CDR3 covers 14 residues. The germline CDR1 and CDR2 sequences are SGHTS and YDEGEE. The CDR3 sequence: CASSLRVQTDTQYF. DNA for the CDR3: TGTGCCAGCAGCTTGCGGGTGCAGACAGATACGCAGTATTTT. Variable domain in full (rest from reference TRBV5-8 and TRBJ2-3): EAGVTQSPTHLIKTRGQQATLRCSPISGHTSVYWYQQALGLGLQFLLWYDEGEERNRGNFPPRFSGRQFPNYSSELNVNALELEDSALYLCASSLRVQTDTQYFGPGTRLTVL.

The genes are TRBV19 and TRBJ1-1; 10 bases are a match to TRBD1. J gave up 5 bases and V 1 base, and 4 bases lay outside the gene matches. Germline V gene data show CDR1 as LNHDA and CDR2 as SQIVND (reference sequence). The CDR3 is made up of 15 amino acids. In nucleotides, the CDR3 is TGTGCCAGTAGTATAGGGCCGGACAGGGGGACTGAAGCTTTCTTT. Its translation: CASSIGPDRGTEAFF.

The rearrangement links TRBV30 to TRBJ1-1; D is unclear. CDR1 and CDR2 from the germline V gene are GTSNPN and SVGIG (reference sequence). V was clipped by 2 bases and J by 1 base, with 8 bases between them. The CDR3 has 13 residues. The CDR3 nucleotides are TGTGCCTGGAGTTTTGGGCCGAACACTGAAGCTTTCTTT. Residues: CAWSFGPNTEAFF.

There are a few counts of this clone. CDR3 residues: CASARGGESYGYTF. The CDR3, as DNA: TGTGCCAGCGCAAGAGGGGGCGAGAGCTATGGCTACACCTTC. The J gene is TRBJ1-2, the V gene TRBV27; 7 bases fit TRBD1. The J segment lost 4 bases and the V segment lost 8 bases, leaving 10 bases of the junction unmatched. The germline V gene has CDR1 MNHEY and CDR2 SMNVEV (reference sequence). This CDR3 spans 14 amino acids.

This clone turned up a few times. The rearrangement links TRBV28 to TRBJ1-2, with 11 nucleotides matching TRBD1. The CDR3 extends over 15 amino acids. The trim removed 2 bases at V and 4 bases at J, leaving 3 bases unmatched. Germline V gives CDR1 MDHEN, CDR2 SYDVKM. This chain's CDR3 is CASSLGTGGFYGYTF. CDR3 in DNA: TGTGCCAGCAGTTTAGGGACAGGGGGGTTCTATGGCTACACCTTC.

The J gene is TRBJ1-1, the V gene TRBV25-1; the D is unclear. Trimming took off 4 bases at V and 12 bases at J, with 18 bases between the two ends. Germline V gives CDR1 MGHDK, CDR2 SYGVNS. The CDR3 sequence is 13 residues long. The CDR3 loop is CASSGRAELGTFF. CDR3 bases: TGTGCCAGCAGTGGGCGGGCGGAACTTGGAACTTTCTTT.

The chain links TRBV28 to TRBJ1-2, with 8 bases that match TRBD1. CDR3 length: 14 residues. CDR1 MDHEN and CDR2 SYDVKM come from the germline V gene. Trimming cost V 8 bases and J 2 bases; bases outside gene matches: 7. Here the CDR3 DNA reads TGTGCCAGCTATCAGGGGGCTGAAAACTATGGCTACACCTTC. This encodes CASYQGAENYGYTF.

V gene TRBV5-1 combines with J gene TRBJ1-5; D is ambiguous. V gave up 4 bases and J gave up 0 bases, with 14 bases separating them. Germline-derived CDR1 and CDR2 are SGHRS and YFSETQ. This CDR3 comprises 16 residues. DNA of the CDR3: TGCGCCAGCAGCCCCCTCGCAGCAGATAGCAATCAGCCCCAGCATTTT. Translated: CASSPLAADSNQPQHF.

The chain joins TRBV9 to TRBJ2-7; the D call may be TRBD1 or TRBD2 (5 bases each). The ends were cut back, 4 bases at V and 7 bases at J, with 21 bases in the middle. The CDR3 is 15 amino acids. Germline values: CDR1 SGDLS, CDR2 YYNGEE. The CDR3 region is CASSKWDGPQLEQYF. The DNA of the CDR3 is TGTGCCAGCAGCAAGTGGGACGGGCCCCAGTTGGAGCAGTACTTC.

This rearrangement joins TRBV5-1 to TRBJ1-1; 7 bases match TRBD1. The CDR3 covers 15 residues. Germline CDR1 SGHRS, CDR2 YFSETQ. J lost 0 bases, V lost 5 bases, and 7 bases had no gene match. CDR3 bases: TGCGCCAGCAGGCCCGGGACAGCGATGAACACTGAAGCTTTCTTT. The encoded protein is CASRPGTAMNTEAFF.

The V and J genes are TRBV21-1 and TRBJ2-5; the table's D call TRBD2 went unverified against the DNA. TRBV21-1 is described as a pseudogene. This CDR3 comprises 15 residues. The CDR3 DNA is TGTGCCAGCAGGCACGAGGGACTAGCACGCGAGACCCAGTACTTC. Translating it yields CASRHEGLARETQYF.

This clone has a handful of counts. This sample also contains other DNA sequences that code for the same CDR3. The J gene is TRBJ2-7, the V gene TRBV20-1; D is undetermined. V was pared by 2 bases and J by 3 bases, with 5 bases between. Looked up from germline, CDR1 is DFQATT and CDR2 is SNEGSKA (reference sequence). The CDR3 runs to 11 residues. The CDR3 here is CSARQVYEQYF. CDR3 DNA sequence: TGCAGTGCTAGACAGGTCTACGAGCAGTACTTC.

Details on this clone: In the same sample, other DNA sequences code for this CDR3. The rearrangement uses TRBV7-3 and TRBJ1-1; D call uncertain. This CDR3 has 13 amino acids. Germline lookup yields CDR1 SGHTA and CDR2 FQGTGA. V gave up 3 bases and J gave up 1 base, with 6 bases separating them. The chain's CDR3 is CASSFHGNTEAFF. In DNA, the CDR3 is TGTGCCAGCAGCTTTCACGGGAACACTGAAGCTTTCTTT. Full variable domain (rest looked up from reference TRBV7-3 and TRBJ1-1): GAGVSQTPSNKVTEKGKYVELRCDPISGHTALYWYRQSLGQGPEFLIYFQGTGAADDSGLPNDRFFAVRPEGSVSTLKIQRTERGDSAVYLCASSFHGNTEAFFGQGTRLTVV.

V and J are TRBV9 and TRBJ1-5, with unresolved D. There are 14 residues in the CDR3. Germline V gives CDR1 SGDLS, CDR2 YYNGEE. Trimming stripped 4 bases from V and 1 base from J, with 9 bases between. The CDR3 DNA reads TGTGCCAGCAGCTCCGGTCAGAGCAATCAGCCCCAGCATTTT. Protein sequence: CASSSGQSNQPQHF.

The chain has TRBV11-2 and TRBJ2-5; 14 positions match TRBD2. The CDR3 spans 16 residues. CDR1 SGHAT and CDR2 FQNNGV come from the germline V gene. V shed 4 bases and J 5 bases; nucleotides not matched to a gene: 6. The CDR3 DNA reads as TGTGCCAGCAGCTACGGGACTAGCGGGAGTAGGGAGACCCAGTACTTC. Amino acid sequence: CASSYGTSGSRETQYF.

The chain has TRBV6-6 and TRBJ1-2; D not resolved. This CDR3 is 16 amino acids long. Germline CDR1 is MNHNY and CDR2 is SVGAGI (reference sequence). The V end lost 0 bases, the J end lost 5 bases, and 16 bases lay between the germline ends. CDR3 amino acids: CASSYSSTPSNYGYTF. In DNA, the CDR3 is TGTGCCAGCAGTTACTCAAGTACACCCAGCAATTATGGCTACACCTTC.

Only a few counts were recorded for this clone. The gene calls are TRBV27 and TRBJ2-7, with a tentative D call TRBD2 (6 bases). V was clipped by 5 bases and J by 2 bases, with 10 bases between them. The CDR3 is 13 amino acids. CDR1 and CDR2 (germline): MNHEY, SMNVEV (reference sequence). CDR3 nucleotide sequence: TGTGCCAGCAGTGTTAGCGGACCCTACGAGCAGTACTTC. Amino acids: CASSVSGPYEQYF.

For the CDR3, the DNA is TGTGCCAGCAGTGGCGGGACTAGCGGCGAGCAGTACTTC. Translation: CASSGGTSGEQYF. The J gene is TRBJ2-7, the V gene TRBV6-6; 11 bases agree with TRBD2. In germline, CDR1 is MNHNY, CDR2 SVGAGI (reference sequence). V lost 5 bases and J lost 6; bases outside the gene matches: 3. The CDR3 covers 13 residues.

The chain uses TRBV1 and TRBJ2-1; the table's D call of TRBD2 was not tested on the DNA. TRBV1 is classified as a pseudogene. The CDR3 is 16 residues long. CDR3: CTSRPTTSGSRNEQFF. CDR3 coding DNA: TGCACCAGCAGACCGACTACTAGCGGGAGTCGCAATGAGCAGTTCTTC.

The chain combines TRBV11-2 with TRBJ1-5, with D unclear. V gave up 5 bases and J gave up 4 bases, with 12 bases separating them. CDR3 size: 14 residues. Germline loops: CDR1 SGHAT, CDR2 FQNNGV. In DNA form, the CDR3 reads TGTGCCAGCAGCGGGAGAGGAGATAATCAGCCCCAGCATTTT. This encodes CASSGRGDNQPQHF.

This clone was detected only once. Other DNA sequences in the sample encode the same CDR3. The chain carries TRBV9 and TRBJ2-7, with TRBD2 matching over 12 bases. In germline, CDR1 is SGDLS, CDR2 YYNGEE. This CDR3 is 15 amino acids long. V lost 2 bases to trimming and J lost 1 base; unmatched junction nucleotides: 1. In DNA form, the CDR3 reads TGTGCCAGCAGCGTGGGACTAGCGGGTTCCTACGAGCAGTACTTC. Its protein product is CASSVGLAGSYEQYF. Combining the CDR3 with reference TRBV9 and TRBJ2-7 gives the whole variable domain DSGVTQTPKHLITATGQRVTLRCSPRSGDLSVYWYQQSLDQGLQFLIQYYNGEERAKGNILERFSAQQFPDLHSELNLSSLELGDSALYFCASSVGLAGSYEQYFGPGTRLTVT.

The chain combines TRBV29-1 with TRBJ2-7; possibly TRBD2 for D (5 bases). V dropped 7 bases and J dropped 7 bases, with 14 bases sitting between them. Germline CDR1 reads SQVTM; CDR2 reads ANQGSEA. This CDR3 is 11 amino acids long. CDR3 in DNA: TGCAGCGGTGCCGTGGAGGAGGAGCAGTACTTC. It codes for CSGAVEEEQYF.

This clone was recorded once. The CDR3, as DNA: TGTGCCAGCAGACGCCTCACCCTCGGTTACGAGCAGTACTTC. Translation: CASRRLTLGYEQYF. The V gene is TRBV28, the J gene TRBJ2-7, with D unclear. Germline CDR1 and CDR2: MDHEN and SYDVKM. Trimming removed 6 bases from V and 4 bases from J, with 16 bases in between. The CDR3 has 14 amino acids. The complete variable domain, with remaining parts taken from reference TRBV28 and TRBJ2-7, reads DVKVTQSSRYLVKRTGEKVFLECVQDMDHENMFWYRQDPGLGLRLIYFSYDVKMKEKGDIPEGYSVSREKKERFSLILESASTNQTSMYLCASRRLTLGYEQYFGPGTRLTVT.

The V call is TRBV5-8, the J call TRBJ1-2, with 9 bases matching TRBD1. The CDR3 has 14 residues. V was pared by 1 base and J by 7 bases, with 5 bases of the junction left unmatched. The V gene's germline CDR1 is SGHTS and CDR2 YDEGEE. CDR3: CASSLRDRVGGYTF. The CDR3 coding sequence is TGTGCCAGCAGCTTGCGGGACAGGGTTGGTGGCTACACCTTC.

This clone was detected once. The CDR3 coding sequence is TGTGCCAGCAGCCCCGGGTTGTTGGATGGCTACACCTTC. It encodes CASSPGLLDGYTF. This chain links TRBV6-6 with TRBJ1-2; no reliable D call. Germline V gives CDR1 MNHNY, CDR2 SVGAGI (reference sequence). This CDR3 region has 13 residues. V was pared by 6 bases and J by 6 bases, with 14 bases between.

V and J are TRBV30 and TRBJ1-2; D may be TRBD1 (6 bases). Trimming left V 2 bases short and J 8 bases short, with 15 bases between. This CDR3 is built from 13 residues. The germline V gene has CDR1 GTSNPN and CDR2 SVGIG (reference sequence). This CDR3 reads CAWSFQGSGGYTF. In DNA, the CDR3 is TGTGCCTGGAGTTTTCAGGGGAGCGGCGGCTACACCTTC.